Presented here are 17 T cell receptor beta chains from one specimen sequenced in a study of T cell repertoires in cytomegalovirus infection. These receptors have no identified antigens. TCRdb re-called the reads through MiXCR, storing one row per CDR3 protein. The profile shows approximately 600,000 distinct CDR3 sequences, 40% of them singletons. The sequencing here drew on cultured PBMCs, taken from culture after CMV antigen stimulation. These receptors were taken from a human donor in good health (CMV status not recorded). Some clones in this sample may be carry-over from other donors' samples.

This clonotype occurred a few times. CDR3 bases: TGTGCCAGCAGCTTGGCCGGACTAGCGGGCCCCGATACGCAGTATTTT. It specifies CASSLAGLAGPDTQYF. This chain connects TRBV5-4 to TRBJ2-3, with 11 positions matching TRBD2. Germline values: CDR1 SGHNT, CDR2 YYREEE (reference sequence). This CDR3 is 16 amino acids long. V lost 0 bases, J lost 6 bases, and 6 bases stayed unmatched.

This clonotype has more than one count but fewer than ten. The rearrangement joins TRBV6-5 to TRBJ2-7; D gene unclear. The germline V gene encodes CDR1 MNHEY and CDR2 SVGAGI. Trimming removed 0 bases at V and 4 bases at J, with 7 bases between. The length of the CDR3 is 13 residues. CDR3 nucleotides: TGTGCCAGCAGTTACTCGAGGAGTTACGAGCAGTACTTC. It is translated as CASSYSRSYEQYF.

This CDR3 reads CASSRTGRDTQYF. In DNA, the CDR3 is TGTGCCAGCAGCCGAACAGGGAGAGATACGCAGTATTTT. The rearrangement joins TRBV6-2 or TRBV6-3 to TRBJ2-3; possibly TRBD1 for D (6 bases). The CDR3 is 13 amino acids. CDR1 is MNHEY, CDR2 SVGEGT, per germline. The V and J ends lost 6 bases and 5 bases respectively, with 12 bases between them.

This chain uses TRBV12-3 or TRBV12-4 with TRBJ2-3; no clear D. This CDR3 spans 16 amino acids. Trimming shortened V by 6 bases and J by 0 bases, and 16 bases separated the two germline ends. For the CDR3, the DNA is TGTGCCAGCAGCCCTCTCGTTGGGTCTAGCACAGATACGCAGTATTTT. Protein: CASSPLVGSSTDTQYF.

The chain has TRBV6-6 and TRBJ1-4; 9 nucleotides match TRBD1. The J segment lost 3 bases and the V segment lost 6 bases, leaving 5 bases of the junction unmatched. This CDR3 spans 15 amino acids. Germline CDR1 reads MNHNY; CDR2 reads SVGAGI (reference sequence). In DNA, the CDR3 is TGTGCCAGCAGGAAGGGACAGGGCCCTAATGAAAAACTGTTTTTT. This gives the protein CASRKGQGPNEKLFF.

This clonotype showed up many times. The chain uses TRBV7-2 and TRBJ2-3, with a weak D call TRBD1 (6 bases). CDR3 length: 13 amino acids. Germline CDR1 reads SGHTA; CDR2 reads FQGNSA. The ends were cut back, 5 bases at V and 5 bases at J, with 11 bases in the middle. DNA of the CDR3: TGTGCCAGCAGCCGCACGGACAGAGATACGCAGTATTTT. Translated, it gives CASSRTDRDTQYF.

The chain has TRBV6-1 and TRBJ2-1; 9 nucleotides line up with TRBD1. V dropped 3 bases and J dropped 10; count of bases not matched to a gene: 10. Germline V gene data show CDR1 as MNHNS and CDR2 as SASEGT. The CDR3 consists of 15 residues. CDR3 in DNA: TGTGCCAGCAGTGAGGTGGGACAGGGCGCCGGCGAGCAGTTCTTC. As protein: CASSEVGQGAGEQFF.

Regarding this clonotype: An end of the junction does not agree with germline; a read error may underlie this. The chain is built from TRBV7-9 and TRBJ2-7; 9 bases are a match to TRBD1. Per the germline V gene, CDR1 is SEHNR and CDR2 is FQNEAQ (reference sequence). The CDR3 covers 15 residues. As DNA, the CDR3 is TGTGCCAGCAGCCCAACCGGGACAGGGTCCTCCGAGCAGTACTTC. Translated: CASSPTGTGSSEQYF. The full variable domain, rest sourced from reference TRBV7-9 and TRBJ2-7, is DTGVSQNPRHKITKRGQNVTFRCDPISEHNRLYWYRQTLGQGPEFLTYFQNEAQLEKSRLLSDRFSAERPKGSFSTLEIQRTEQGDSAMYLCASSPTGTGSSEQYFGPGTRLTVT.

This chain uses TRBV4-1 with TRBJ2-3, with D possibly matching TRBD1 (6 bases). Trimming pared 4 bases from V and 6 bases from J, leaving 17 bases between. From germline, CDR1 is MGHRA and CDR2 YSYEKL. This CDR3 is built from 15 residues. The CDR3 bases are TGCGCCAGCAGCCTGACAGGACTTGTAGGGGATACGCAGTATTTT. Its translation: CASSLTGLVGDTQYF.

The V call is TRBV5-4, the J call TRBJ2-1, with 7 nucleotides matching TRBD1. Germline loops: CDR1 SGHNT, CDR2 YYREEE (reference sequence). This CDR3 spans 16 amino acids. The ends lost 2 bases at V and 4 bases at J; junction bases unmatched: 9. In DNA, the CDR3 is TGTGCCAGCAGCTTCCCAGGGACAGAACGTTACAATGAGCAGTTCTTC. It codes for CASSFPGTERYNEQFF.

The gene calls are TRBV7-9 and TRBJ2-1; a possible D gene is TRBD1 (6 bases). There are 16 residues in the CDR3. Trimming shortened V by 5 bases and J by 6 bases, and 20 bases separated the two germline ends. Germline-derived CDR1 and CDR2 are SEHNR and FQNEAQ (reference sequence). As DNA, the CDR3 is TGTGCCAGCAGCATCCGGACAGTTATTTTAGTCAATGAGCAGTTCTTC. Translating gives CASSIRTVILVNEQFF.

The V call is TRBV6-2 or TRBV6-3, the J call TRBJ2-5; TRBD1 agrees at 10 bases. CDR1 MNHEY and CDR2 SVGEGT come from the germline V gene. The CDR3 is 18 amino acids. Trimming took 2 bases from V and 5 from J; bases not matched to a gene: 14. CDR3: CASSYGTGDNAGWETQYF. The CDR3 DNA reads TGTGCCAGCAGTTACGGGACAGGGGACAACGCGGGGTGGGAGACCCAGTACTTC.

This clonotype was counted at least ten times. The DNA for the CDR3 is TGTGCCAGCAGCCCATTCCCCAGGGGGGGGACTGGCACAGATACGCAGTATTTT. Amino acid sequence: CASSPFPRGGTGTDTQYF. The gene calls are TRBV7-2 and TRBJ2-3; possibly TRBD1 or TRBD2 for D (7 bases each). V dropped 5 bases and J dropped 1 base, with 22 bases sitting between them. The CDR3 is 18 amino acids. Germline V gene sequence: CDR1 SGHTA, CDR2 FQGNSA.

The rearrangement links TRBV12-3 or TRBV12-4 to TRBJ2-1; tentatively, D is TRBD2 (6 bases). CDR3 length: 14 residues. V gave up 7 bases and J gave up 8 bases, with 18 bases separating them. CDR3 sequence (DNA): TGTGCCAGCACCTTTGGGGGGAAAGCCGATGAGCAGTTCTTC. It is translated as CASTFGGKADEQFF.

This rearrangement joins TRBV28 to TRBJ1-5, with 8 bases that match TRBD1. J gave up 4 bases and V 4 bases, and 6 bases lay outside the gene matches. The CDR3 loop spans 15 amino acids. Per the germline V gene, CDR1 is MDHEN and CDR2 is SYDVKM. CDR3 nucleotides: TGTGCCAGCAGTTCGATTAGGGACAGGAATCAGCCCCAGCATTTT. This translates into CASSSIRDRNQPQHF. Supplemented by reference TRBV28 and TRBJ1-5, the full variable domain reads DVKVTQSSRYLVKRTGEKVFLECVQDMDHENMFWYRQDPGLGLRLIYFSYDVKMKEKGDIPEGYSVSREKKERFSLILESASTNQTSMYLCASSSIRDRNQPQHFGDGTRLSIL.

This clonotype was recorded a few times. The V and J genes are TRBV5-6 and TRBJ2-7, with 7 positions matching TRBD2. Losses at the gene ends were 1 base for V and 4 bases for J; bases not matched to a gene: 5. Germline V gene sequence: CDR1 SGHDT, CDR2 YYEEEE. The CDR3 is made up of 14 amino acids. The CDR3 spells CASSLSGGVYEQYF. The CDR3, as DNA: TGTGCCAGCAGCTTGAGTGGGGGGGTATACGAGCAGTACTTC.

V gene TRBV7-9 combines with J gene TRBJ1-4; D gene uncertain. This CDR3 is 17 amino acids long. Trimming cost V 0 bases and J 3 bases, with 14 bases left between them. Germline CDR1 SEHNR, CDR2 FQNEAQ (reference sequence). CDR3 residues: CASSLAQLAAPNEKLFF. CDR3 DNA: TGTGCCAGCAGCTTAGCGCAGTTGGCGGCTCCTAATGAAAAACTGTTTTTT.